This T cell receptor beta chain was recorded in a study of CD8+ T cells in alopecia areata. Study outcomes and limitations: Lesional scalp exceeded normal scalp in clonality, especially in alopecia totalis/universalis.

This CDR3 is 14 amino acids long. Between the trimmed V and J ends, which lost 3 bases and 6 bases, there was a span of 10 bases. Germline CDR1 is SGHDT and CDR2 is YYEEEE. It was from alopecia areata patients that lesional scalp punch biopsies and peripheral blood were collected. As the sequencing template, cDNA was produced by extracting RNA and reverse transcribing it. Repertoires were generated with immunoSEQ multiplex PCR, while TCRdb's copy carries only in-frame clones and drops some. The sample yields almost 250,000 clones, around two thirds seen once. Concerning this clone: The antigen is not known.

The sequencing here drew on CD4+ T cells sorted from blood, taken at week 0. The J gene is TRBJ1-6, the V gene TRBV5-6; D is possibly TRBD1 (5 bases). The receptor was derived from a human donor with alopecia areata. CDR3 loop: CASSSGTINSPLHF. CDR3 nucleotide sequence: TGTGCCAGCAGCTCCGGGACGATTAATTCACCCCTCCACTTT.